Shown below are 16 T cell receptor beta chains from a single sample sequenced in a study of shared clonotypes between healthy human individuals (dated by TCRdb to 2020 to 2021). The library was produced with the immunoSEQ multiplex PCR assay. TCRdb holds this immuneACCESS table with in-frame rearrangements only. Some clones are missing; in checked studies, unresolved V genes explain under half, and the rest has no known cause. Counted in this sample were more than 850,000 clones; approximately 80% of them appeared once. The ten largest account for approximately 0.5% of the sample. Sequencing was carried out using memory CD4+ T cells from PBMCs. Explained via the paper, the cell subset or site label denotes: CD45RA-negative fraction. These receptors originate from a man between 18 and 35 years old in good health. Some clones in this sample may be carry-over from other donors' samples.

Comment on this clone: Other DNA sequences in this sample translate to the same CDR3. The chain couples TRBV7-9 to TRBJ2-3; 8 nucleotides match TRBD1. The CDR3 is 15 residues long. Trimming removed 3 bases from V and 2 bases from J; junction bases left unmatched: 4. The germline V gene has CDR1 SEHNR and CDR2 FQNEAQ (reference sequence). CDR3 sequence reads: CASSFGTGDTDTQYF. DNA of the CDR3: TGTGCCAGCAGCTTCGGGACAGGAGACACAGATACGCAGTATTTT.

In this sample, this clone turned up once. The rearrangement links TRBV7-2 to TRBJ2-1; D is unclear. Germline V CDR1 and CDR2: SGHTA, FQGNSA. The V gene lost 3 bases and the J gene lost 3 bases, with 6 bases spanning the gap. CDR3 length: 13 amino acids. The CDR3 nucleotides read TGTGCCAGCAGCTTTGCGATCTACAATGAGCAGTTCTTC. This encodes CASSFAIYNEQFF.

This clone came up once. The rearrangement uses TRBV27 and TRBJ2-5; no clear D gene. This CDR3 is built from 12 residues. Looked up from germline, CDR1 is MNHEY and CDR2 is SMNVEV (reference sequence). V shed 5 bases and J shed 5 bases, with 9 bases lying between them. The CDR3, as DNA: TGTGCCAGCAGTCCCCTTCAGGAGACCCAGTACTTC. Translating gives CASSPLQETQYF.

This chain joins TRBV12-5 and TRBJ1-5; D might be TRBD1 (5 bases). The CDR3 totals 16 residues. CDR1 is LGHNT, CDR2 FRNRAP, per germline. The germline V and J ends were trimmed by 7 bases and 0 bases, with 16 bases remaining between them. The CDR3 sequence: CASAPGGTYSNQPQHF. CDR3 DNA sequence: TGTGCTAGTGCCCCTGGGGGGACCTATAGCAATCAGCCCCAGCATTTT.

This clone was observed a single time. The chain recombines TRBV29-1 with TRBJ2-1; D is unclear. Germline V gene lookup returns CDR1 SQVTM and CDR2 ANQGSEA. CDR3 length equals 10 residues. V lost 4 bases, J lost 8 bases, and 6 bases lay in between. CDR3: CSVAPDEQFF. DNA of the CDR3: TGCAGCGTTGCTCCCGATGAGCAGTTCTTC.

The chain uses TRBV10-3 and TRBJ1-1, with D perhaps TRBD1 (5 bases). V lost 5 bases to trimming and J lost 0 bases, with 13 bases between them. Germline CDR1 and CDR2: ENHRY and SYGVKD. This CDR3 contains 15 residues. CDR3 in amino acids: CAISPQEILNTEAFF. The CDR3 region has the DNA TGTGCCATCAGTCCACAGGAGATTTTGAACACTGAAGCTTTCTTT.

Only a few counts were recorded for this clone. V is TRBV6-1 and J is TRBJ2-7; no reliable D call. The CDR3 is made up of 15 amino acids. Germline V CDR1 and CDR2: MNHNS, SASEGT. V was cut by 4 bases and J by 0 bases, with 13 bases left in between. CDR3 bases: TGTGCCAGCAGTGTAGTAGAACAGAGCTCCTACGAGCAGTACTTC. Its protein product is CASSVVEQSSYEQYF.

This clone occurred once. V is TRBV6-1 and J is TRBJ1-1; D is uncertain. CDR3 length: 13 amino acids. Germline CDR1 is MNHNS and CDR2 is SASEGT. Between the trimmed V and J ends, which lost 5 bases and 4 bases, there was a span of 11 bases. The CDR3 nucleotides read TGTGCCAGCAGTACCCAACAGAGCACTGAAGCTTTCTTT. Translated: CASSTQQSTEAFF.

The genes are TRBV9 and TRBJ2-3; TRBD2 might be the D (6 bases). Germline loops: CDR1 SGDLS, CDR2 YYNGEE. With 3 bases removed from V and 6 bases from J, the gap between germline ends came to 29 bases. The CDR3 is 19 residues long. CDR3 nucleotide sequence: TGTGCCAGCAGCGAGGCTGTAGGCCTGGGGGGAGCGCAGACCGATACGCAGTATTTT. Translation: CASSEAVGLGGAQTDTQYF.

The rearrangement links TRBV11-3 to TRBJ2-2; 8 positions agree with TRBD1. V was pared by 5 bases and J by 2 bases, with 4 bases of the junction left unmatched. Germline CDR1 SGHNT, CDR2 YENEEA. The length of the CDR3 is 15 residues. As DNA, the CDR3 is TGTGCCAGCAGCCCGGGACAGGTTAACACCGGGGAGCTGTTTTTT. This encodes CASSPGQVNTGELFF.

This chain joins TRBV5-1 and TRBJ2-7, with 10 bases aligning to TRBD1. CDR1 is SGHRS, CDR2 YFSETQ, per germline. There are 16 residues in the CDR3. Germline trimming cut 4 bases from V and 2 bases from J; bases unmatched to any gene: 9. DNA of the CDR3: TGCGCCAGCAGCGACCCCCCCGGGACAGGGGCCTACGAGCAGTACTTC. It yields the protein CASSDPPGTGAYEQYF.

The chain has TRBV10-3 and TRBJ2-7; 11 bases map to TRBD1. This CDR3 is 15 amino acids long. V lost 6 bases, J lost 4 bases, and 8 bases stayed unmatched. Germline V gene lookup returns CDR1 ENHRY and CDR2 SYGVKD. CDR3 nucleotide sequence: TGTGCCATCAGGGATCGGGACAGGGGGGCTTACGAGCAGTACTTC. This translates into CAIRDRDRGAYEQYF.

This clone has a single count. The chain is built from TRBV7-9 and TRBJ2-1; TRBD2 is a possible D gene (6 bases). The CDR3 spans 12 residues. Looked up from germline, CDR1 is SEHNR and CDR2 is FQNEAQ (reference sequence). V lost 4 bases and J 5 bases, leaving 6 bases between the germline ends. The CDR3 loop reads CASSWGDNEQFF. The DNA for the CDR3 is TGTGCCAGCAGCTGGGGGGACAATGAGCAGTTCTTC.

This sequence joins TRBV7-9 and TRBJ2-1, with 16 nucleotides matching TRBD2. CDR1 and CDR2 (germline): SEHNR, FQNEAQ (reference sequence). The CDR3 has 18 amino acids. V was clipped by 4 bases and J by 3 bases; unmatched bases: 6. This CDR3 is CASSSPGLAGGNYNEQFF. For the CDR3, the DNA is TGTGCCAGCAGCTCACCGGGACTAGCGGGAGGGAACTACAATGAGCAGTTCTTC. Variable domain in full (rest from reference TRBV7-9 and TRBJ2-1): DTGVSQNPRHKITKRGQNVTFRCDPISEHNRLYWYRQTLGQGPEFLTYFQNEAQLEKSRLLSDRFSAERPKGSFSTLEIQRTEQGDSAMYLCASSSPGLAGGNYNEQFFGPGTRLTVL.

The chain links TRBV5-4 to TRBJ2-7, with 11 bases matching TRBD1. Per the germline V gene, CDR1 is SGHNT and CDR2 is YYREEE (reference sequence). Trimming cost V 2 bases and J 4 bases; bases outside gene matches: 5. This CDR3 region has 15 residues. The DNA of the CDR3 is TGTGCCAGCAGCTTAGGACAGGGGGCCGGTTACGAGCAGTACTTC. Translating gives CASSLGQGAGYEQYF.

The chain combines TRBV7-2 with TRBJ2-5, with 7 bases lining up with TRBD2. V dropped 6 bases and J dropped 3; count of bases not matched to a gene: 13. The germline V gene has CDR1 SGHTA and CDR2 FQGNSA. The CDR3 loop spans 16 amino acids. The CDR3 loop is CASRFHPGTTEETQYF. The CDR3 DNA sequence: TGTGCCAGCAGGTTCCACCCCGGGACTACTGAAGAGACCCAGTACTTC.